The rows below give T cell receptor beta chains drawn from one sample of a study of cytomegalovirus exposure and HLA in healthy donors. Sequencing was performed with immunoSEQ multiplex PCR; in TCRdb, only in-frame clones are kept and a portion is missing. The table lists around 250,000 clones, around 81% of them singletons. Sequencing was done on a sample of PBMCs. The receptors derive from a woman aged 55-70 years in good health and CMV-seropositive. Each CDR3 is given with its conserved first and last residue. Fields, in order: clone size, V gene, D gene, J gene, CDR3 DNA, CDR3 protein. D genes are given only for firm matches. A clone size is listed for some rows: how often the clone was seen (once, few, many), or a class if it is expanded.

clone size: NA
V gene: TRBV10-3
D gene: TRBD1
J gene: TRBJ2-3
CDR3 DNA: TGTGCCATCAGTGACCCCAGGGGGCGATCAGATACGCAGTATTTT
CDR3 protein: CAISDPRGRSDTQYF

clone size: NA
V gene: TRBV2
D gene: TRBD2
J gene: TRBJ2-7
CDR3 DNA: TGTGCCAGCAGTGAAGGTAGCGGGATTAAGTCCTACGAGCAGTACTTC
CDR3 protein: CASSEGSGIKSYEQYF

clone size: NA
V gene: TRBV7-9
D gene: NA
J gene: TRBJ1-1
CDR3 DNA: TGTGCCAGCAGCTTCAGGGTGAACACTGAAGCTTTCTTT
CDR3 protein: CASSFRVNTEAFF

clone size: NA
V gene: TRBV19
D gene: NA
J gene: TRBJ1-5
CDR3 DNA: TGTGCCAGTAGTATGGGGCAGACAAGCAATCAGCCCCAGCATTTT
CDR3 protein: CASSMGQTSNQPQHF

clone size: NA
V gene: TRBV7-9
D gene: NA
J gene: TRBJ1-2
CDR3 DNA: TGTGCCAGCAGCTTAGGCGGCGACGGCTACACCTTC
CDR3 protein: CASSLGGDGYTF

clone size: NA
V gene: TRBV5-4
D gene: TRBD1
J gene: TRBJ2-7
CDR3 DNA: TGTGCCAGCAGCTTGGAGCCAGGGGGTCGCGAGCAGTACTTC
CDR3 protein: CASSLEPGGREQYF

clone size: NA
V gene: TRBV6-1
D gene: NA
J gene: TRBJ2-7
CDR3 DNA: TGTGCCAGCAGTGCCATCTCCTACGAGCAGTACTTC
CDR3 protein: CASSAISYEQYF

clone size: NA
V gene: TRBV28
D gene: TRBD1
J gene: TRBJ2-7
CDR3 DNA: TGTGCCAGCCATCCGGGACAGGGGCAGTACGAGCAGTACTTC
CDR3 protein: CASHPGQGQYEQYF

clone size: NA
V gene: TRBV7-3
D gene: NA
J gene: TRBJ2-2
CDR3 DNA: TGTGCCAGCAGCTTAATGCGGGGAAACACCGGGGAGCTGTTTTTT
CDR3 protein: CASSLMRGNTGELFF

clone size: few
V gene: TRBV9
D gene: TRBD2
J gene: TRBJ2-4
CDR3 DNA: TGTGCCAGCAGCGTAGACGTTAGCGGGAGTGGGAACATTCAGTACTTC
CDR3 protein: CASSVDVSGSGNIQYF

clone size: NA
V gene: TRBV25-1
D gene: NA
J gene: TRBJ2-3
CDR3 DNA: TGTGCCATCCAGCCAGGGTCCTTCTCAGATACGCAGTATTTT
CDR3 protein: CAIQPGSFSDTQYF

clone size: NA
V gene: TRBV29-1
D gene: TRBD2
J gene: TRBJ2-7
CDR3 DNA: TGCAGCGTTAAGGTCTCTAGCGGGTCTTACGAGCAGTACTTC
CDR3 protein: CSVKVSSGSYEQYF

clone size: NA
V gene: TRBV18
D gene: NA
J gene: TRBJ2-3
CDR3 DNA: TGTGCCAGCTCCCCCACGCTAGTCCCCACAGATACGCAGTATTTT
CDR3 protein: CASSPTLVPTDTQYF

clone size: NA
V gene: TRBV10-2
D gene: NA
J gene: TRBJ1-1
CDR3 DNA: TGCGCCAGCAGTGGTCCGGGGAACACTGAAGCTTTCTTT
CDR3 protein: CASSGPGNTEAFF

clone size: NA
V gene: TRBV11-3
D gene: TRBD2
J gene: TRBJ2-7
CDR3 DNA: TGTGCCAGGGTAGGGCGGGAGACGGACGAGCAGTACTTC
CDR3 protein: CARVGRETDEQYF

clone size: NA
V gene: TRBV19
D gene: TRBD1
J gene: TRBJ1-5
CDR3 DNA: TGTGCCAGTAGATACAGGGGGAGTGGCAATCAGCCCCAGCATTTT
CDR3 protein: CASRYRGSGNQPQHF

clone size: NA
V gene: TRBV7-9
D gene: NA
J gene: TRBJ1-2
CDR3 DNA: TGTGCCAGCAGCTTAGACAGGAATCACTATGGCTACACCTTC
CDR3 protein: CASSLDRNHYGYTF

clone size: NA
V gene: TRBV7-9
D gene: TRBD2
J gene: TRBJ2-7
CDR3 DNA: TGTGCCAGCAGCTTAGCCCAAGCGGGAAACTACGAGCAGTACTTC
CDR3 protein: CASSLAQAGNYEQYF

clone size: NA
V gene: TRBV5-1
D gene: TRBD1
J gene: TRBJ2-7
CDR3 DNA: TGCGCCAGCAGCTGGGGACAGACCACCTACGAGCAGTACTTC
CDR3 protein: CASSWGQTTYEQYF

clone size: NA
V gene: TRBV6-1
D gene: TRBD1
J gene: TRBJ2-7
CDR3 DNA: TGTGCCAGCAGTGAAAGGTGGGACAGGAATCGGGACGAGCAGTACTTC
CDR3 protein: CASSERWDRNRDEQYF

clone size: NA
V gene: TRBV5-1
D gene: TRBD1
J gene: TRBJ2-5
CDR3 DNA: TGCGCCAGCAGGGGACAGAGTCTACAAGAGACCCAGTACTTC
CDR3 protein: CASRGQSLQETQYF

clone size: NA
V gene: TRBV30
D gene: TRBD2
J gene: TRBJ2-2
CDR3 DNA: TGTGCCTGGAGTGGCCTAGCGGTCGCGAACACCGGGGAGCTGTTTTTT
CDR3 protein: CAWSGLAVANTGELFF

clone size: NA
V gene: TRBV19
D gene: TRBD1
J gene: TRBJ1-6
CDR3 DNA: TGTGCCAGTAGCCCGGGACAGGGAGGATCACCCCTCCACTTT
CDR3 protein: CASSPGQGGSPLHF

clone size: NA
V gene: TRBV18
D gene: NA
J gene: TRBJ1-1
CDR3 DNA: TGTGCCAGCTCACCCCTCCCGGGATGGACTGAAGCTTTCTTT
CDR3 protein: CASSPLPGWTEAFF

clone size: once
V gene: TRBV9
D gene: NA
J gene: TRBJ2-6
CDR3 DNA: TGTGCCAGCAGCGTAGGCCAGGGTCCCGTCCCCGGGGCCAACGTCCTGACTTTC
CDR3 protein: CASSVGQGPVPGANVLTF

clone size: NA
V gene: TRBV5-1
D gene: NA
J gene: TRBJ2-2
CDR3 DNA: TGCGCCAGCAGCCCTGGTGCGGGGACGGGCGGGGAGCTGTTTTTT
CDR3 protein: CASSPGAGTGGELFF

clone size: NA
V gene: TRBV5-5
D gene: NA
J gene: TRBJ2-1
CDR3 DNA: TGTGCCAGCAGCTTGGCGGTAGCCTCCTACAATGAGCAGTTCTTC
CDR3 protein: CASSLAVASYNEQFF

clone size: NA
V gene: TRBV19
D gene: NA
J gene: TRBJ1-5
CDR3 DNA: TGTGCCAGTAATACAATGTCAACGATCAATCAGCCCCAGCATTTT
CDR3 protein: CASNTMSTINQPQHF

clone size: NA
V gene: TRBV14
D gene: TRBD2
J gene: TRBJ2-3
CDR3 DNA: TGTGCCAGCAGCCACGAAAGGCGGGGGGGGAGCACAGATACGCAGTATTTT
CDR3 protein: CASSHERRGGSTDTQYF

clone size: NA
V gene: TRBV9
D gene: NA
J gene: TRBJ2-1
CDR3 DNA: TGTGCCAGCAGCGGAATGGGGAGCTCCTACAATGAGCAGTTCTTC
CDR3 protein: CASSGMGSSYNEQFF

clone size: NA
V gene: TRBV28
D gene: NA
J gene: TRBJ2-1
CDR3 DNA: TGTGCCAGCGGGAGGAATCCCCACAATGAGCAGTTCTTC
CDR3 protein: CASGRNPHNEQFF

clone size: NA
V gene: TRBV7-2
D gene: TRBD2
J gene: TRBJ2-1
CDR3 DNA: TGTGCCAGCAGCCATTGGGCTAGCGGAAGTAATGAGCAGTTCTTC
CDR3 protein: CASSHWASGSNEQFF

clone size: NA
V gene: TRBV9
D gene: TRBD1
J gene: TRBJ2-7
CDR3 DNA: TGTGCCAGCAGCGTAGAAACGGGACAGTACGAGCAGTACTTC
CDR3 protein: CASSVETGQYEQYF

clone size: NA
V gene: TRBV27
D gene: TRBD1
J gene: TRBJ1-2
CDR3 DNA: TGTGCCAGCAGTTCTCCGGGACAGGGAGACTATGGCTACACCTTC
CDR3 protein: CASSSPGQGDYGYTF

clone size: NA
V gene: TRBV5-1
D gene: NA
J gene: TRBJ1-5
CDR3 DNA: TGCGCCAGCAGCTTGGGGTCGGGGGCGGGGGGCAATCAGCCCCAGCATTTT
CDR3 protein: CASSLGSGAGGNQPQHF

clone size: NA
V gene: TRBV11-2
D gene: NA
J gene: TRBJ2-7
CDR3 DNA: TGTGCCAGCAGCTTATCAGGAATCGGTAACTACGAGCAGTACTTC
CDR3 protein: CASSLSGIGNYEQYF

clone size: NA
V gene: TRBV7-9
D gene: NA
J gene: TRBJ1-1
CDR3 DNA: TGTGCCAGCAGCTTAGTCGGGGAGACTGAAGCTTTCTTT
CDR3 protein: CASSLVGETEAFF

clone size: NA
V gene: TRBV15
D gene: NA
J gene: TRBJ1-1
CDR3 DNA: TGTGCCACCAGCAGAGATAACATGGCAGTGAACACTGAAGCTTTCTTT
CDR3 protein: CATSRDNMAVNTEAFF

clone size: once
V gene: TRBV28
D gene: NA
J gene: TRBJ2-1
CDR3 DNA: TGTGCCAGCAGTTTAGAGAGCGAGGCCTTCTCCTACAATGAGCAGTTCTTC
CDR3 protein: CASSLESEAFSYNEQFF

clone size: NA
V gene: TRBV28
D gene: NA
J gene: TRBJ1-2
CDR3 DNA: TGTGCCAGCAGTTCCCCCCAACAGGGTAGTTATGGCTACACCTTC
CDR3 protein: CASSSPQQGSYGYTF

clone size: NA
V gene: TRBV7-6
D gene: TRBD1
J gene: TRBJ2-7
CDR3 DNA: TGTGCCAGCAGTTTAAGTACGGGACAGTACGAGCAGTACTTC
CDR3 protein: CASSLSTGQYEQYF

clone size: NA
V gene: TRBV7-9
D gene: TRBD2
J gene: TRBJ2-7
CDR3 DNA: TGTGCCAGCAGCTTAGCACTAGCGGGAGGGCGCGACGAGCAGTACTTC
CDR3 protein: CASSLALAGGRDEQYF

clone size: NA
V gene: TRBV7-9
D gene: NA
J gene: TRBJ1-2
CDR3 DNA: TGTGCCAGCAGCCCCCAGATAACGGGCAGAGGTTCAGGGGGCTACACCTTC
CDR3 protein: CASSPQITGRGSGGYTF

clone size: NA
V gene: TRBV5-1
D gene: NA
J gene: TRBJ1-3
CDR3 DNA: TGCGCCAGCAGCTTGGTAGGAGGAGGTTATGGAAACACCATATATTTT
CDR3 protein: CASSLVGGGYGNTIYF

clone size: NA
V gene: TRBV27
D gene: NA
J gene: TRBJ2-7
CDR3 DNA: TGTGCCAGCGCTAAAAGAGACACCCACGAGCAGTACTTC
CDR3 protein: CASAKRDTHEQYF

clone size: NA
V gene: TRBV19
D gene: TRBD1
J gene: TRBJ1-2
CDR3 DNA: TGTGCCAGTAGTATAACCGGGACAGTCGATCCCTTAGCTAACTATGGCTACACCTTC
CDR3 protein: CASSITGTVDPLANYGYTF

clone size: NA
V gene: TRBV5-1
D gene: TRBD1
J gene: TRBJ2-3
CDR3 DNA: TGCGCCAGCAGCTTAAGGGGGCTGGCAGATACGCAGTATTTT
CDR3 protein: CASSLRGLADTQYF

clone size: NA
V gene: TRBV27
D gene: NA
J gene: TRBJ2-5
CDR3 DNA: TGTGCCAGCAGAATCTTGGGTAGCGGATTCCAAGAGACCCAGTACTTC
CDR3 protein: CASRILGSGFQETQYF

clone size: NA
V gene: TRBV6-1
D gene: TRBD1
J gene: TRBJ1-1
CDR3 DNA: TGTGCCAGCAGTGAATTAGGACAGGTGAACACTGAAGCTTTCTTT
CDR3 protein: CASSELGQVNTEAFF

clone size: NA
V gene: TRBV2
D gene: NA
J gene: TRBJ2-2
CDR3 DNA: TGTGCCAGTGGAGCATACGGGGACACCGGGGAGCTGTTTTTT
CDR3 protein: CASGAYGDTGELFF

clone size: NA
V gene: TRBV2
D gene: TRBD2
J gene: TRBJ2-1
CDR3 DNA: TGTGCCAGCAGGCGTGGGACTAGCCCTTACAATGAGCAGTTCTTC
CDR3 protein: CASRRGTSPYNEQFF

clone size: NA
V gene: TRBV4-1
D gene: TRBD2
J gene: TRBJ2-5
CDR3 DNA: TGCGCCAGCAGCCAAGATGATAGACTAGCCCAAGAGACCCAGTACTTC
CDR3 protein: CASSQDDRLAQETQYF

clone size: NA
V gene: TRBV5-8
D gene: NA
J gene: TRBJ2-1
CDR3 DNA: TGTGCCAGCAGCTTGGACAGGGGGAGGGCGTACAATGAGCAGTTCTTC
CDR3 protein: CASSLDRGRAYNEQFF

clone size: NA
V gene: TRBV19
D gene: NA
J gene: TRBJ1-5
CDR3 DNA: TGTGCCAGTACGAGGGGTCCGGGAACAAAAGCGGGTCAGCCCCAGCATTTT
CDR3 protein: CASTRGPGTKAGQPQHF

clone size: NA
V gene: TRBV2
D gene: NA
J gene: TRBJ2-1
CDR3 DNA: TGTGCCAGCAGTCTTTCGATTGGCGGGGCTTACAATGAGCAGTTCTTC
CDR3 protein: CASSLSIGGAYNEQFF

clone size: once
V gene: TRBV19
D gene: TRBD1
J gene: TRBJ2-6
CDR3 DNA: TGTGCCAGTAGTAGAGACAGGGGGTCCGTCTCTGGGGCCAACGTCCTGACTTTC
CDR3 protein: CASSRDRGSVSGANVLTF

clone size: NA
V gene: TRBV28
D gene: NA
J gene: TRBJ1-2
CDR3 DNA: TGTGCCACCCGAGCCACGAACAACTATGGCTACACCTTC
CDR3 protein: CATRATNNYGYTF

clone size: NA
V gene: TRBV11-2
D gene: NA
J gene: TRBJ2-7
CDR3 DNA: TGTGCCAGCAGCTTAGTAGGGACACCTCTATACTACGAGCAGTACTTC
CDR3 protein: CASSLVGTPLYYEQYF